This is a list of T cell receptor beta chains from one sample in a study of cytomegalovirus exposure and HLA in healthy donors. Profiling relied on immunoSEQ multiplex PCR, and the TCRdb table lists in-frame clones only, not all of them. The repertoire holds approximately 140,000 clones, with 80% to 90% as singletons. Sequencing used PBMCs. These receptors all stem from a woman aged 40 to 50 in good health and CMV-seropositive. CDR3s include the opening cysteine and the closing phenylalanine or tryptophan. The D gene is left open where the match is weak. Size values are once, few and many counts, or a class for expanded clones, and some rows have none.

J gene,V gene,D gene,clone size,CDR3 DNA,CDR3 protein
TRBJ2-1,TRBV4-1,TRBD2,.,TGCGCCAGCAGCCTCGGACTAGCGGCCTACAATGAGCAGTTCTTC,CASSLGLAAYNEQFF
TRBJ2-7,TRBV6-5,.,.,TGTGCCAGCAGTTACCGGGACTCGACCTACGAGCAGTACTTC,CASSYRDSTYEQYF
TRBJ2-1,TRBV7-2,.,few,TGTGCCAGCAGCTTAGCGGGACTGGTATCCTACAATGAGCGGTTCTTC,CASSLAGLVSYNERFF
TRBJ1-2,TRBV19,.,.,TGTGCCAGTAGTGCGATCCGGGACGGGGGCTATGGCTACACCTTC,CASSAIRDGGYGYTF
TRBJ2-3,TRBV29-1,TRBD1,.,TGCAGCGTTGAGACAGGGGGCCTATTTGGTACGCAGTATTTT,CSVETGGLFGTQYF
TRBJ1-2,TRBV7-2,.,.,TGTGCCAGCAGCCGCCGACAGACATATGGCTACACCTTC,CASSRRQTYGYTF
TRBJ1-1,TRBV5-1,TRBD1,few,TGCGCCAGCAGGAAAGGGACAGGGAGTCTGAACACTGAAGCTTTCTTT,CASRKGTGSLNTEAFF
TRBJ1-2,TRBV29-1,TRBD1,few,TGCAGCGGGGATGCCGGGACAGGGGTCTACTTC,CSGDAGTGVYF
TRBJ2-7,TRBV11-2,.,.,TGTGCCAGCAGCCCCTCCCCGGGTGGGTTTCGGGAGCAGTACTTC,CASSPSPGGFREQYF
TRBJ2-5,TRBV7-2,TRBD2,.,TGTGCCAGCAGCTTAGCGCGGGGGTCAGAAGAGACCCAGTACTTC,CASSLARGSEETQYF
TRBJ1-3,TRBV5-1,.,.,TGCGCCAGCACCCCGCCGGGGGCTGGAAACACCATATATTTT,CASTPPGAGNTIYF
TRBJ2-7,TRBV27,TRBD1,.,TGTGCCAGCAGTTCGGGACAGGGATCCTACGAGCAGTACTTC,CASSSGQGSYEQYF
TRBJ2-1,TRBV13,TRBD1,.,TGTGCCAGCAGCTTAGGGGACAGGATCTACAATGAGCAGTTCTTC,CASSLGDRIYNEQFF
TRBJ1-4,TRBV7-8,.,many,TGTGCCAGCAGCCATTCAGTCTCCCACAATGAAAAACTGTTTTTT,CASSHSVSHNEKLFF
TRBJ2-2,TRBV7-2,.,.,TGTGCCAGCACCCCTCTTAAAACCGGGGAGCTGTTTTTT,CASTPLKTGELFF
TRBJ1-2,TRBV29-1,TRBD1,.,TGCAGCGTTGGACAGGGAACCTATGGCTACACCTTC,CSVGQGTYGYTF
TRBJ2-7,TRBV10-3,TRBD1,once,TGTGCCATCAGCCGACCGGGACAGGGACGCTACGAGCAGTACTTC,CAISRPGQGRYEQYF
TRBJ2-1,TRBV9,TRBD2,once,TGTGCCAGCAGCGTAGTTGCTAGCGGGAGGTCGTTTGGCAATGAGCAGTTCTTC,CASSVVASGRSFGNEQFF
TRBJ1-5,TRBV5-6,.,.,TGTGCCAGCAGCTTGGAGCGCTCGAATCAGCCCCAGCATTTT,CASSLERSNQPQHF
TRBJ2-2,TRBV18,TRBD2,.,TGTGCCAGCTCACCCACGGCGGGAGTATGGACCGGGGAGCTGTTTTTT,CASSPTAGVWTGELFF
TRBJ1-1,TRBV6-4,.,.,TGTGCCAGCAGAACCTCAGGGTTCGGGGGCACTGAAGCTTTCTTT,CASRTSGFGGTEAFF
TRBJ2-2,TRBV4-3,TRBD2,.,TGCGCCAGCAGCCAAGTTTTTGGGACTAGCGGGACCAACACCGGGGAGCTGTTTTTT,CASSQVFGTSGTNTGELFF
TRBJ1-1,TRBV15,.,.,TGTGCCACCAGCAGAGTGGCAGGATCTTCTGAAGCTTTCTTT,CATSRVAGSSEAFF
TRBJ1-2,TRBV7-9,TRBD1,.,TGTGCCAGCAGCCAAAAGGGACAGGGGAACTATGGCTACACCTTC,CASSQKGQGNYGYTF
TRBJ1-1,TRBV9,.,medium-sized,TGTGCCAGCAGCGGTAGTAACACTGAAGCTTTCTTT,CASSGSNTEAFF
TRBJ1-2,TRBV9,TRBD1,once,TGTGCCAGCAGCGCCACCGGGACAGGGGTATCCTATGGCTACACCTTC,CASSATGTGVSYGYTF
TRBJ1-1,TRBV5-1,.,.,TGCGCCAGCAGCTTCCAGGGACACGGCACTGAAGCTTTCTTT,CASSFQGHGTEAFF
TRBJ1-2,TRBV5-4,TRBD1,.,TGTGCCAGCAGCCTAGGACAGGGAATGGACTATGGCTACACCTTC,CASSLGQGMDYGYTF
TRBJ2-2,TRBV4-2,TRBD1,.,TGTGCCAGCAGCCAAGAGACAGGGGGCACCGGGGAGCTGTTTTTT,CASSQETGGTGELFF
TRBJ2-3,TRBV11-1,.,once,TGTGCCACCAGGGGAGTCTCCACAGATACGCAGTATTTT,CATRGVSTDTQYF
TRBJ1-5,TRBV12-5,TRBD1,.,TGTGCTAGTGGTTCGGGACAGGGGGAGAGGCAGCCCCAGCATTTT,CASGSGQGERQPQHF
TRBJ1-2,TRBV9,TRBD1,.,TGTGCCAGCAGCGGAGGGACAGGGGGCGCTTTTCCGGCCTATGGCTACACCTTC,CASSGGTGGAFPAYGYTF